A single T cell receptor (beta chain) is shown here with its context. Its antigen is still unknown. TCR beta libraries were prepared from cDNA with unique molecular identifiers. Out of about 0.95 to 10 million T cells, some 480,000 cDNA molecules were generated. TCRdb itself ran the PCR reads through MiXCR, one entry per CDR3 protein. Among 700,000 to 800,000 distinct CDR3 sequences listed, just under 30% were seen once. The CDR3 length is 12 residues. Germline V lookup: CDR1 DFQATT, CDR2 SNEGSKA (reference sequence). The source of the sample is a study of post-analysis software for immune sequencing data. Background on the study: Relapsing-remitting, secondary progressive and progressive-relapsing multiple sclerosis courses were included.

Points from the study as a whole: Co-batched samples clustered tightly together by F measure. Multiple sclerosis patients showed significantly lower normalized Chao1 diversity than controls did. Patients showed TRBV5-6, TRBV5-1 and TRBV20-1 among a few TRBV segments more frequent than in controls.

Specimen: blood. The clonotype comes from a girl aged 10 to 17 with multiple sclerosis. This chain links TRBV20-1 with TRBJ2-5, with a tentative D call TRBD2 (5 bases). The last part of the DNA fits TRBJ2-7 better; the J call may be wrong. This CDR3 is CSASFTGNEQYF. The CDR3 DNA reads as TGCAGTGCTAGTTTTACGGGGAACGAGCAGTACTTC.